One TCR beta chain is described in this entry. Its antigen is not identified. The sample is drawn from a study of T-cell reconstitution after alpha-beta-depleted transplantation in children. The CDR3 is made up of 17 amino acids. Trimming stripped 2 bases from V and 4 bases from J, with 20 bases between. Study-level findings and limits: T-cell counts and diversity at one year following transplant were attributed mainly to newly produced T cells. By about two months after transplant, alpha-beta T cells reportedly arose from several hundred graft clones that had expanded. Surviving thymic progenitors and recipient T cells were the source of high TCRbeta diversity at day 60 in some patients.

This sample's TCRbeta library carried unique molecular identifier barcodes. TCRdb itself ran the PCR reads through MiXCR, one entry per CDR3 protein. The table has more than 400,000 distinct CDR3 sequences, about an eighth seen once. The receptor comes from a female patient between 2 and 15 years old who had a stem cell transplant for aplastic anemia, so the T cells may come from the graft donor. The sample in question was PBMCs, mostly from graft donor cells, obtained 180 days after TCRalphabeta/CD19-depleted stem cell transplant. The genes are TRBV12-3 or TRBV12-4 and TRBJ1-2; D possibly corresponds to TRBD1 (6 bases). The CDR3 here is CASSLIVGARALYGYTF. The CDR3 nucleotides read TGTGCCAGCAGTTTAATAGTGGGGGCAAGGGCCCTCTATGGCTACACCTTC.